This T cell receptor beta chain came from a study of T cell responses to AZD1222 COVID-19 vaccine. Study background: Second-dose schedules of about 4 or about 12 weeks were combined.

Note on this clone: Its matching antigen is unknown.

The study's findings and limits: Recipients of AZD1222 seropositive at baseline numbered only 6 or 7. Breadth and depth of Spike-specific TCRs rose after two AZD1222 doses. Only after the peak T cell response were repertoires sampled.

The method was immunoSEQ multiplex PCR; TCRdb's version includes in-frame clones alone and lacks a portion of them. The sample consists of roughly 82,000 clones, roughly 81% of them appearing once. The CDR3 covers 16 residues. Sequenced here: peripheral blood, sampled on day 0 of AZD1222 vaccination. The genes are TRBV21-1 and TRBJ2-1; TRBD2, the table's D call, was not compared with the DNA. TRBV21-1 is marked as a pseudogene. The clonotype was recovered from an adult in good health. CDR3 DNA: TGTGCCAGCAGCACCCGGGTCGGAGGGCTTAGGGGACTAGGGTTCTTC. It specifies CASSTRVGGLRGLGFF.